This passage covers 26 T cell receptor beta chains from one sample sequenced in a study of cytomegalovirus exposure and HLA in healthy donors. PCR used 60 Vbeta primers and 13 Jbeta primers. Generated by immunoSEQ multiplex PCR, the TCRdb table keeps only in-frame clones and is missing some. The table records about 150,000 clones, around two thirds of them present only once. Sequenced input: PBMCs. These receptors originate from a man in his thirties or forties in good health and CMV-seropositive.

The V gene is TRBV2, the J gene TRBJ2-1; 11 bases line up with TRBD2. Germline V gene lookup returns CDR1 SNHLY and CDR2 FYNNEI. The V and J ends lost 7 bases and 4 bases, in that order; junction bases with no gene match: 3. The CDR3 runs to 14 residues. Written as DNA, the CDR3 is TGTGCCAGCACAAGGACTAGCGGGTACAATGAGCAGTTCTTC. Its protein product is CASTRTSGYNEQFF.

The chain employs TRBV6-1 and TRBJ1-2, with D tentatively TRBD1 (6 bases). There are 15 residues in the CDR3. CDR1 and CDR2 from the germline V gene are MNHNS and SASEGT. The V end was cut by 3 bases, the J end by 1 base, with 12 bases between. The CDR3, as DNA: TGTGCCAGCAGTGATATGGTCAGGGGTAACTATGGCTACACCTTC. The encoded protein is CASSDMVRGNYGYTF.

Points on this clone: At one boundary the junction diverges from the germline segment, which might be a read error. The V and J genes are TRBV5-1 and TRBJ1-1, with D perhaps TRBD1 (6 bases). There are 14 residues in the CDR3. Per the germline V gene, CDR1 is SGHRS and CDR2 is YFSETQ. The CDR3 sequence: CAGSVSRGNTEAFF. For the CDR3, the DNA is TGCGCCGGCAGCGTATCCAGGGGGAACACTGAAGCTTTCTTT.

This chain connects TRBV19 to TRBJ2-5; D gene unclear. Germline CDR1 LNHDA, CDR2 SQIVND (reference sequence). V dropped 3 bases and J dropped 1 base, with 6 bases sitting between them. The CDR3 loop spans 13 amino acids. The CDR3 region is CASSISLQETQYF. The CDR3 coding sequence is TGTGCCAGTAGTATTAGCCTCCAAGAGACCCAGTACTTC.

The V gene is TRBV7-2, the J gene TRBJ1-5, with 7 bases matching TRBD1. Germline CDR1 and CDR2: SGHTA and FQGNSA. With 5 bases clipped from V and 7 bases from J, the junction kept 11 bases outside the gene matches. The length of the CDR3 is 15 residues. The CDR3 coding sequence is TGTGCCAGCAGCCCTCAAACGACAGGGAGGCAGCCCCAGCATTTT. Translating gives CASSPQTTGRQPQHF.

This chain's CDR3 is CASSTGDGSIKYEQYF. Written as DNA, the CDR3 is TGTGCCAGCAGCACAGGGGACGGATCAATTAAGTACGAGCAGTACTTC. J is TRBJ2-7 and V is TRBV7-9; 7 bases map to TRBD1. V lost 5 bases to trimming and J lost 4 bases; unmatched junction nucleotides: 14. There are 16 residues in the CDR3. Germline CDR1 reads SEHNR; CDR2 reads FQNEAQ (reference sequence).

This chain connects TRBV2 to TRBJ1-2, with D unresolved. This CDR3 is 13 amino acids long. Trimming took 6 bases from V and 7 from J, leaving 15 bases between them. Looked up from germline, CDR1 is SNHLY and CDR2 is FYNNEI. CDR3 sequence (DNA): TGTGCCAGCAGAATTGTCCCCTCGGGTGGCTACACCTTC. Translated: CASRIVPSGGYTF.

The V and J genes are TRBV28 and TRBJ2-4; D possibly corresponds to TRBD2 (6 bases). The germline V and J ends were trimmed by 6 bases and 7 bases, with 13 bases remaining between them. CDR3 length: 13 residues. Germline-derived CDR1 and CDR2 are MDHEN and SYDVKM. CDR3 sequence (DNA): TGTGCCAGCAGGGGGGGTATCGCGAACATTCAGTACTTC. Its protein is CASRGGIANIQYF.

The DNA for the CDR3 is TGCGCCAGCAGCCAAGATCCCAACTCCAGGGTGCAAGCCTACGAGCAGTACTTC. This sequence encodes CASSQDPNSRVQAYEQYF. The chain has TRBV4-1 and TRBJ2-7; tentative D call: TRBD1 (5 bases). Trimming pared 0 bases from V and 2 bases from J, leaving 20 bases between. Germline values: CDR1 MGHRA, CDR2 YSYEKL. The CDR3 has 18 amino acids.

V and J are TRBV9 and TRBJ2-2; D call uncertain. Germline V gene lookup returns CDR1 SGDLS and CDR2 YYNGEE. The CDR3 contains 15 residues. Deletions cut 3 bases from V and 5 bases from J, with 14 bases between. CDR3 protein: CASSAFSVETGELFF. Written as DNA, the CDR3 is TGTGCCAGCAGCGCATTTTCAGTTGAAACCGGGGAGCTGTTTTTT.

This clone has just one count. V usage is TRBV9 and J usage is TRBJ2-1; weak D call: TRBD2 (6 bases). CDR3 size: 11 residues. The germline V gene has CDR1 SGDLS and CDR2 YYNGEE. V was cut by 3 bases and J by 10 bases, with 8 bases left in between. CDR3 in DNA: TGTGCCAGCAGCGGAGGACTAGAGCAGTTCTTC. Amino acids: CASSGGLEQFF.

The rearrangement links TRBV10-2 to TRBJ1-2; D is perhaps TRBD1 (5 bases). This CDR3 is built from 14 residues. Germline CDR1 WSHSY, CDR2 SAAADI. V was cut by 0 bases and J by 6 bases, with 11 bases left in between. CDR3: CASSESGLSHGYTF. As DNA, the CDR3 is TGCGCCAGCAGTGAGTCGGGGCTGAGTCATGGCTACACCTTC.

This clone occurred a few times. The V gene is TRBV6-5, the J gene TRBJ2-1; the D gene is possibly TRBD2 (6 bases). Germline-derived CDR1 and CDR2 are MNHEY and SVGAGI. The CDR3 loop spans 14 amino acids. The germline V and J ends were trimmed by 5 bases and 7 bases, with 15 bases remaining between them. CDR3 coding DNA: TGTGCCAGCAGTAGACCCGGACTACTGAATGAGCAGTTCTTC. Residues: CASSRPGLLNEQFF.

This chain links TRBV9 with TRBJ2-2; 8 bases match TRBD2. This CDR3 contains 15 residues. With V trimmed by 7 bases and J by 1 base, 6 bases remained unmatched. The germline CDR1 and CDR2 sequences are SGDLS and YYNGEE. The CDR3 coding sequence is TGTGCCAGCCCCGCGGCGGGAGGGAACACCGGGGAGCTGTTTTTT. Protein product: CASPAAGGNTGELFF.

The chain combines TRBV6-5 with TRBJ2-1; 14 bases agree with TRBD2. With V trimmed by 5 bases and J by 16 bases, 13 bases remained unmatched. The CDR3 loop spans 15 amino acids. Germline V gene lookup returns CDR1 MNHEY and CDR2 SVGAGI. The DNA of the CDR3 is TGTGCCAGCAGTCACCGGGGGACTAGCGGGAGAAGTGGCTTCTTC. Protein sequence: CASSHRGTSGRSGFF.

This clone was seen a handful of times. The rearrangement uses TRBV20-1 and TRBJ2-5; D not certain. The ends were cut back, 3 bases at V and 4 bases at J, with 6 bases in the middle. This CDR3 is built from 11 residues. CDR1 is DFQATT, CDR2 SNEGSKA, per germline (reference sequence). The CDR3 DNA reads TGCAGTGCTAGCCTAGTAGAGACCCAGTACTTC. Its translation: CSASLVETQYF.

The chain is built from TRBV5-6 and TRBJ1-2, with D hard to call. The CDR3 runs to 12 residues. CDR1 is SGHDT and CDR2 is YYEEEE in the germline V gene. Trimming removed 1 base from V and 12 bases from J, with 13 bases in between. The CDR3 bases are TGTGCCAGCAGCTTGTGGCTGGGTCAGGACACCTTC. Encoded protein: CASSLWLGQDTF.

The chain joins TRBV11-2 to TRBJ2-2; D perhaps matches TRBD1 (5 bases). With 0 bases removed from V and 6 bases from J, the gap between germline ends came to 5 bases. Germline lookup yields CDR1 SGHAT and CDR2 FQNNGV. The CDR3 length is 13 residues. The CDR3 region has the DNA TGTGCCAGCAGCTTAGACAGGGCCGGGGAGCTGTTTTTT. It yields the protein CASSLDRAGELFF.

V usage is TRBV19 and J usage is TRBJ2-7; 8 bases agree with TRBD2. This CDR3 comprises 14 residues. With 7 bases clipped from V and 1 base from J, the junction kept 6 bases outside the gene matches. CDR1 and CDR2 (germline): LNHDA, SQIVND (reference sequence). CDR3 sequence reads: CASKREGGSYEQYF. The DNA for the CDR3 is TGTGCCAGTAAACGGGAGGGTGGATCCTACGAGCAGTACTTC.

The chain uses TRBV19 and TRBJ1-1, with TRBD1 identical over 9 bases. After removal of 6 bases from V and 4 bases from J, the junction contained 6 bases not matched to a gene. This CDR3 is 14 amino acids long. The V gene's germline CDR1 is LNHDA and CDR2 SQIVND (reference sequence). The CDR3: CASRSTGGSTEAFF. The CDR3 DNA follows: TGTGCCAGTAGATCCACAGGGGGCAGCACTGAAGCTTTCTTT.

The V and J genes are TRBV5-8 and TRBJ1-2; 8 bases agree with TRBD1. CDR1 SGHTS and CDR2 YDEGEE come from the germline V gene. CDR3 size: 13 residues. Unmatched junction bases numbered 3, after V lost 3 bases and J lost 5 bases. Here the CDR3 reads CASSSRTGYGYTF. The CDR3 DNA follows: TGTGCCAGCAGCTCAAGGACAGGGTATGGCTACACCTTC.

This clone was recorded a few times. The gene calls are TRBV28 and TRBJ1-1; D not certain. Germline values: CDR1 MDHEN, CDR2 SYDVKM. The CDR3 spans 11 residues. With 7 bases removed from V and 7 bases from J, the gap between germline ends came to 10 bases. CDR3 bases: TGTGCCAGCAAGGTGGAGAGTGAAGCTTTCTTT. Its protein is CASKVESEAFF. The variable domain in full, completed from reference TRBV28 and TRBJ1-1, reads DVKVTQSSRYLVKRTGEKVFLECVQDMDHENMFWYRQDPGLGLRLIYFSYDVKMKEKGDIPEGYSVSREKKERFSLILESASTNQTSMYLCASKVESEAFFGQGTRLTVV.

This chain links TRBV10-3 with TRBJ2-2; a possible D gene is TRBD1 (6 bases). V gave up 5 bases and J gave up 6 bases, with 16 bases separating them. The CDR3 sequence is 15 residues long. Germline assignment: CDR1 ENHRY and CDR2 SYGVKD. The DNA of the CDR3 is TGTGCCATCAGTTCCCGGGACATAAGAGCCGGGGAGCTGTTTTTT. Translation gives CAISSRDIRAGELFF.

The chain links TRBV27 to TRBJ2-2, with TRBD1 matching 9 bases. With V trimmed by 5 bases and J by 0 bases, 7 bases remained unmatched. CDR1 is MNHEY, CDR2 SMNVEV, per germline (reference sequence). The CDR3 is 17 residues long. The CDR3 DNA follows: TGTGCCAGCAGTGACCCGGGGGACAGGGCGAACACCGGGGAGCTGTTTTTT. Translation gives CASSDPGDRANTGELFF.

This chain joins TRBV6-4 and TRBJ1-6; the D gene is possibly TRBD1 (5 bases). V was cut by 2 bases and J by 3 bases, with 20 bases left in between. This CDR3 comprises 19 residues. The V gene's germline CDR1 is MRHNA and CDR2 SNTAGT. This CDR3 reads CASSDPGRSGGFYNSPLHF. The CDR3 coding sequence is TGTGCCAGCAGTGACCCGGGACGCTCCGGGGGGTTCTATAATTCACCCCTCCACTTT.

The gene calls are TRBV5-1 and TRBJ2-1; 7 bases agree with TRBD2. Germline V gene data show CDR1 as SGHRS and CDR2 as YFSETQ. With V trimmed by 0 bases and J by 8 bases, 8 bases remained unmatched. CDR3 size: 15 residues. The CDR3 loop reads CASSLAGGGLDEQFF. The CDR3 bases are TGCGCCAGCAGCTTGGCGGGAGGTGGACTTGATGAGCAGTTCTTC.